Sequencing of this T cell receptor (beta chain) was carried out in a study of OX40 agonist ivuxolimab in advanced cancers. In terms of the full investigation: Ivuxolimab, which targeted the costimulatory receptor OX40 (CD134), was an agonistic, fully human IgG2 monoclonal antibody. Intravenous ivuxolimab was administered to patients every 2 weeks at six dose levels: 0.01, 0.1, 0.3, 1.5, 3 and 10 mg/kg. Of the roughly 54 dose-escalation patients, hepatocellular carcinoma was present in about 20, melanoma in some 15, renal cell carcinoma in 9 and head and neck cancer in 9. A male proportion of 75% to 85% and a mean age of approximately 58 years, ranging from about 20 to 79, were recorded for the dose-escalation cohort. Prior anti-PD-1, anti-PD-L1 or anti-CTLA-4 therapy was permitted, and checkpoint inhibitors had been received by less than 45% of dose-escalation patients. Partial responses occurred in three dose-escalation patients: two with cutaneous melanoma and one with hepatocellular carcinoma. The point of sequencing TCRbeta in the periphery was to test whether ivuxolimab changed TCR sequence diversity and drove clonal T-cell expansion. The paper reports the monotherapy dose-escalation portion (N of about 50 patients) of the phase I ivuxolimab trial. What the work shows at the level of the full study, not this receptor alone: Low levels of normalized T-cell clonal expansion were also shown by some nonresponding patients. At doses of 0.1 to 3.0 mg/kg, clonal expansion of both CD4+ and CD8+ blood T cells was observed from baseline to week 6. Which antigens the clonally expanded peripheral T cells were specific for was not determined. Partial responders in the 0.1-3.0 mg/kg groups had among the lowest normalized peripheral clonal expansion, especially among CD8+ T cells. After ivuxolimab, more expanded clones were found on average in CD8+ T cells than in CD4+ T cells.

V and J lose 7 bases and 0 bases, and a span of 18 bases separates them. Counted from cysteine to phenylalanine, this CDR3 has 16 amino acids. Left in the record is the CDR3 DNA by itself, 48 bases read in frame from the first base. The germline V gene (reference sequence) gives CDR1 as LNHDA and CDR2 as SQIVND. Regarding this clone: Its antigen is unknown. No clone much larger than this one lies a single base away; base qualities are absent.

Patients with a history of autoimmune disease or receiving systemic immunosuppression were excluded from the trial. Peripheral blood for TCR sequencing was collected from all dose cohorts at baseline, on cycle 4 day 1, and on cycle 7 day 1. Samples came from an open-label, multicenter, first-in-human phase I dose-escalation trial of ivuxolimab. Adults with locally advanced or metastatic melanoma, renal cell, hepatocellular, or head and neck squamous cell carcinoma were enrolled in the trial. Before TCR sequencing, CD4+ T cells and CD8+ T cells from peripheral blood were sorted into separate populations. Genomic DNA was extracted from sorted cells for sequencing of the TCRbeta CDR3 region. The immunoSEQ Assay was used for sequencing of TCRbeta CDR3 regions. TCRdb holds this immuneACCESS table with in-frame rearrangements only. Some clones are missing; in checked studies, unresolved V genes explain under half, and the rest has no known cause. Across this sample there are about 67,000 clones, with more than 85% seen only once. The ten largest account for 2% to 2.5% of the sample.

Recombination linked TRBV19 to TRBJ1-1; TRBD1 is a possible D gene, resting on 6 matching bases. The sequencing used CD4+ or CD8+ T cells sorted from blood, collected in a trial of the OX40 agonist ivuxolimab. This receptor was taken from an adult with an advanced solid tumor such as melanoma, head and neck, liver or kidney cancer. CDR3 reads: CASKYMAGAMNTEAFF. In nucleotides, the sequence is TGTGCCAGTAAGTACATGGCAGGGGCTATGAACACTGAAGCTTTCTTT.